This TCR beta chain appears in the sequencing data of a study of cytomegalovirus exposure and HLA in healthy donors. Study-level findings and limits: The study put under 200 TCR beta chains on its list as cytomegalovirus-associated.

This clone was detected a few times. Its antigen is not identified. With 60 Vbeta and 13 Jbeta primers, the PCR was carried out. Data came from immunoSEQ multiplex PCR; TCRdb stores just in-frame clones and leaves some out. The table includes about 190,000 clones, 70% to 75% detected once. The V gene lost 2 bases and the J gene lost 3 bases, with 7 bases spanning the gap. The V gene's germline CDR1 is MDHEN and CDR2 SYDVKM. The length of the CDR3 is 13 residues. The clonotype comes from a woman under 40 in good health and CMV-seropositive. The specimen was PBMCs. The chain joins TRBV28 to TRBJ1-2; possibly TRBD1 for D (5 bases). CDR3 nucleotides: TGTGCCAGCAGTTTAGGAGGGGACTATGGCTACACCTTC. Translating gives CASSLGGDYGYTF.